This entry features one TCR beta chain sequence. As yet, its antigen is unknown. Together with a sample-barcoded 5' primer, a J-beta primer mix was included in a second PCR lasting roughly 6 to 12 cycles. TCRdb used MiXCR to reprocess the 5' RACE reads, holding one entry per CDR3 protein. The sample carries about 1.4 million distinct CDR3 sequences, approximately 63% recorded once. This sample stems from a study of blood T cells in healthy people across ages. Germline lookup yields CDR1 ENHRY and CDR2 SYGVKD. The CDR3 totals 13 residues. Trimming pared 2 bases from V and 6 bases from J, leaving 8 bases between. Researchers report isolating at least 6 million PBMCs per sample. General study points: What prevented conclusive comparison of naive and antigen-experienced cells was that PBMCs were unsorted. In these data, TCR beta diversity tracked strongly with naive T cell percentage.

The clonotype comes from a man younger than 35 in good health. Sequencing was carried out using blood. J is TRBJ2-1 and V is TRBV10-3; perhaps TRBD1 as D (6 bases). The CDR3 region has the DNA TGTGCCATCAGTGAGGGACAGATCAATGAGCAGTTCTTC. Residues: CAISEGQINEQFF.